These 28 T cell receptor beta chains came from one sample sequenced in a study of metastatic and nonmetastatic thyroid tumors. No patient received treatment before thyroid surgery. MiXCR was used by TCRdb to re-call the PCR reads. Of over 15,000 clones in the sample, roughly 29% were seen once. Specimen: tumor tissue. These receptors came from a male donor with papillary thyroid cancer or a benign thyroid nodule (not recorded which). Some clones in this sample may be carry-over from other donors' samples.

There are many counts of this clone. The V call is TRBV29-1, the J call TRBJ2-6; the D gene is possibly TRBD2 (7 bases). Germline V gives CDR1 SQVTM, CDR2 ANQGSEA. V dropped 1 base and J dropped 2 bases, with 12 bases sitting between them. This CDR3 comprises 16 residues. CDR3: CSVEGAGAPGANVLTF. The CDR3 region has the DNA TGCAGCGTTGAAGGTGCGGGGGCCCCTGGGGCCAACGTCCTGACTTTC.

The chain recombines TRBV9 with TRBJ2-7, with TRBD1 as a possible D gene (5 bases). The germline V gene has CDR1 SGDLS and CDR2 YYNGEE. V was cut by 4 bases and J by 7 bases, with 18 bases left in between. The CDR3 covers 14 residues. The CDR3 protein is CASSPDWPGREQYF. The CDR3 coding sequence is TGTGCCAGCAGCCCCGACTGGCCAGGGCGAGAGCAGTACTTC.

This clone was counted a few times. A much larger clonotype is one base distant, so this may be a read error. Distinct nucleotide sequences in the sample also encode this CDR3. This sequence joins TRBV7-2 and TRBJ1-5, with a weak D call TRBD1 (6 bases). The CDR3 runs to 13 residues. Germline V gene lookup returns CDR1 SGHTA and CDR2 FQGNSA. The CDR3 DNA reads TGTGCCAGCAGTCGGGGGCGCAATCAGCCTCAGCATTTT. This codes for CASSRGRNQPQHF.

This clone was seen a few times. V is TRBV28 and J is TRBJ2-1; 11 bases agree with TRBD2. The length of the CDR3 is 16 residues. V lost 3 bases and J lost 8; bases outside the gene matches: 9. Germline V CDR1 and CDR2: MDHEN, SYDVKM. Here the CDR3 DNA reads TGTGCCAGCAGTTTCCCACTAGCGGGAGACCGTGATGAGCAGTTCTTC. Translated: CASSFPLAGDRDEQFF.

In its sample, this clone was seen many times. The rearrangement links TRBV5-1 to TRBJ2-7; TRBD2 aligns across 9 bases. The germline gives CDR1 SGHRS, CDR2 YFSETQ. This CDR3 spans 16 amino acids. After removal of 3 bases from V and 3 bases from J, the junction contained 10 bases not matched to a gene. Here the CDR3 DNA reads TGCGCCAGCAGCTGGGGCAGACTAGCGGTAGACTACGAGCAGTACTTC. It specifies CASSWGRLAVDYEQYF.

This clone was seen at least ten times. At the DNA level, this CDR3 is encoded by other sequences in the same sample as well. The chain has TRBV28 and TRBJ1-5; 10 nucleotides align to TRBD1. This CDR3 is built from 15 residues. J lost 4 bases, V lost 11 bases, and 11 bases had no gene match. Germline V gene lookup returns CDR1 MDHEN and CDR2 SYDVKM. CDR3 bases: TGTGCCGGGAACACGGGACAGGGGTTGAATCAGCCCCAGCATTTT. Protein product: CAGNTGQGLNQPQHF.

The chain has TRBV11-3 and TRBJ2-7; tentatively, D is TRBD2 (5 bases). Germline CDR1 reads SGHNT; CDR2 reads YENEEA. This CDR3 is built from 14 residues. V was cut by 1 base and J by 5 bases, with 12 bases left in between. In DNA, the CDR3 is TGTGCCAGCAGCTTAGGAGGGAATCAAGACGAGCAGTACTTC. Its translation is CASSLGGNQDEQYF.

The sample holds a few counts of this clone. The chain carries TRBV12-3 or TRBV12-4 and TRBJ1-1; D remains ambiguous. V gave up 3 bases and J gave up 1 base, with 9 bases separating them. CDR3 length: 14 residues. CDR3 DNA sequence: TGTGCCAGCAGTTTCTCGAACGGGAACACTGAAGCTTTCTTT. It yields the protein CASSFSNGNTEAFF.

The chain is built from TRBV3-1 and TRBJ2-7; D unclear. The germline V gene encodes CDR1 LGHDT and CDR2 YNNKEL (reference sequence). Trimming took off 1 base at V and 3 bases at J, with 7 bases between the two ends. The CDR3 totals 13 residues. CDR3 loop: CASSQVDGYEQYF. The CDR3 region has the DNA TGTGCCAGCAGCCAAGTCGATGGCTACGAGCAGTACTTC.

V is TRBV5-6 and J is TRBJ2-7, with no clear D. Between the trimmed V and J ends, which lost 2 bases and 2 bases, there was a span of 11 bases. The CDR3 covers 14 residues. Germline values: CDR1 SGHDT, CDR2 YYEEEE. Written as DNA, the CDR3 is TGTGCCAGCAGCTTTATCGAACGGGCCTACGAGCAGTACTTC. Amino acids: CASSFIERAYEQYF.

In DNA form, the CDR3 reads TGTGCCAGCAGCCCACAGACAGGGGGTAATTCACCCCTCCACTTT. Amino acids: CASSPQTGGNSPLHF. The chain employs TRBV9 and TRBJ1-6; the match to TRBD1 covers 9 bases. The CDR3 runs to 15 residues. V was pared by 4 bases and J by 6 bases, with 5 bases of the junction left unmatched. The germline V gene encodes CDR1 SGDLS and CDR2 YYNGEE.

This clone was counted ten times or more. This rearrangement joins TRBV2 to TRBJ1-1; no clear D. V was shortened by 5 bases and J by 1 base, with 5 bases between the two germline ends. Germline loops: CDR1 SNHLY, CDR2 FYNNEI. CDR3 length: 12 residues. The CDR3 spells CASSRENTEAFF. CDR3 nucleotide sequence: TGTGCCAGCAGTCGAGAGAACACTGAAGCTTTCTTT.

The J gene is TRBJ1-2, the V gene TRBV28; D is uncertain. CDR1 and CDR2 from the germline V gene are MDHEN and SYDVKM. Trimming shortened V by 3 bases and J by 4 bases, and 15 bases separated the two germline ends. This CDR3 comprises 15 residues. The CDR3 DNA reads TGTGCCAGCAGTTTTATTGACATCCTTACCTATGGCTACACCTTC. It is translated as CASSFIDILTYGYTF.

This clone was recorded many times. The chain uses TRBV6-5 and TRBJ2-1; TRBD2 matches 15 bases. The CDR3 is 20 amino acids. In germline, CDR1 is MNHEY, CDR2 SVGAGI. Unmatched junction bases numbered 17, after V lost 4 bases and J lost 7 bases. This CDR3 is CASSSPLRGTSGRSRNEQFF. The CDR3 DNA follows: TGTGCCAGCAGTTCCCCCCTCCGCGGGACTAGCGGGAGGTCGAGGAATGAGCAGTTCTTC.

This clone was observed a single time. This sequence joins TRBV5-1 and TRBJ2-7; no reliable D call. The CDR3 totals 13 residues. Trimming took off 4 bases at V and 3 bases at J, with 11 bases between the two ends. Germline V gene lookup returns CDR1 SGHRS and CDR2 YFSETQ. CDR3 sequence: CASSPDTVYEQYF. The CDR3 nucleotides are TGCGCCAGCAGCCCCGACACAGTCTACGAGCAGTACTTC.

This clone ranks as medium-sized. The CDR3 nucleotides are TGTGCCAGCAGCTTATACCTCCCGGGGCCAGGGCGCGGCTACACCTTC. Translation gives CASSLYLPGPGRGYTF. The V call is TRBV5-5, the J call TRBJ1-2, with D perhaps TRBD1 (5 bases). The CDR3 runs to 16 residues. Germline assignment: CDR1 SGHKS and CDR2 YYEKEE (reference sequence). The ends were cut back, 2 bases at V and 8 bases at J, with 22 bases in the middle.

This clone was seen only a few times. The chain links TRBV15 to TRBJ1-5; D perhaps matches TRBD1 (5 bases). Trimming took off 4 bases at V and 5 bases at J, with 12 bases between the two ends. The CDR3 has 14 residues. The germline CDR1 and CDR2 sequences are LNHNV and YYDKDF (reference sequence). The CDR3, as DNA: TGTGCCACCAGCAAAGGGCTGGGGGATCAGCCCCAGCATTTT. Its translation: CATSKGLGDQPQHF.

The sample holds a few counts of this clone. The rearrangement joins TRBV20-1 to TRBJ1-2; perhaps TRBD1 as D (5 bases). The CDR3 is 13 residues long. V lost 4 bases to trimming and J lost 4 bases, with 13 bases between them. The germline V gene has CDR1 DFQATT and CDR2 SNEGSKA (reference sequence). In DNA form, the CDR3 reads TGCAGTGCTAAATCAGGGTTCGGCTATGGCTACACCTTC. This encodes CSAKSGFGYGYTF.

This clone has at least ten counts. This sequence joins TRBV9 and TRBJ2-2, with unresolved D. The germline V gene has CDR1 SGDLS and CDR2 YYNGEE. The germline V and J ends were trimmed by 4 bases and 0 bases, with 7 bases remaining between them. The CDR3 sequence is 14 residues long. Here the CDR3 DNA reads TGTGCCAGCAGCTTCACGTCGAACACCGGGGAGCTGTTTTTT. Translating gives CASSFTSNTGELFF.

This clone appeared many times. The rearrangement uses TRBV11-1 and TRBJ2-1; TRBD2 is a possible D gene (5 bases). Trimming removed 1 base from V and 10 bases from J, with 8 bases in between. From germline, CDR1 is SGHAT and CDR2 FQDESV (reference sequence). CDR3 size: 12 residues. CDR3 sequence (DNA): TGTGCCAGCAGCTTAGAGCGGTCAGAGCAGTTCTTC. Residues: CASSLERSEQFF.

The chain employs TRBV19 and TRBJ1-5; D gene uncertain. The CDR3 spans 13 residues. Trimming left V 7 bases short and J 5 bases short, with 12 bases between. The V gene's germline CDR1 is LNHDA and CDR2 SQIVND (reference sequence). CDR3 amino acids: CASTPVLDQPQHF. The DNA of the CDR3 is TGTGCCAGTACTCCGGTCCTTGATCAGCCCCAGCATTTT.

The chain is built from TRBV5-1 and TRBJ2-1; 14 bases match TRBD2. The CDR3 runs to 17 residues. With 4 bases clipped from V and 3 bases from J, the junction kept 6 bases outside the gene matches. Germline V gene data show CDR1 as SGHRS and CDR2 as YFSETQ. This CDR3 reads CASSPRLAGGVYNEQFF. The CDR3 bases are TGCGCCAGCAGCCCGCGACTAGCGGGGGGGGTCTACAATGAGCAGTTCTTC.

Relative to its sample, this clone is medium-sized. The CDR3 bases are TGTGCCAGCAGCTTAGGTCCCGGACAGACGAACACCGGGGAGCTGTTTTTT. Translated: CASSLGPGQTNTGELFF. The chain uses TRBV7-6 and TRBJ2-2, with D maybe TRBD1 (6 bases). The germline CDR1 and CDR2 sequences are SGHVS and FNYEAQ. Deletions cut 1 base from V and 0 bases from J, with 12 bases between. This CDR3 is built from 17 residues.

This clone is medium-sized by share. This chain connects TRBV24-1 to TRBJ2-3, with no clear D. Germline CDR1 reads KGHDR; CDR2 reads SFDVKD. Trimming took 9 bases from V and 6 from J, leaving 9 bases between them. This CDR3 is 11 amino acids long. CDR3 coding DNA: TGTGCCACCCACTATGGGGATACGCAGTATTTT. Translating it yields CATHYGDTQYF.

This clone has ten or more counts. The chain carries TRBV9 and TRBJ1-1; TRBD1 aligns across 7 bases. The V gene end was trimmed by 4 bases and the J gene end by 3 bases; junction bases not matched to a gene: 9. Germline V CDR1 and CDR2: SGDLS, YYNGEE. The CDR3 covers 15 residues. The CDR3 coding sequence is TGTGCCAGCAGCCCTCAGACAGGGTTAGACACTGAAGCTTTCTTT. Translation: CASSPQTGLDTEAFF.

This clone has just a few counts. The chain combines TRBV6-2 or TRBV6-3 with TRBJ1-2; TRBD1 might be the D (5 bases). Germline V gene lookup returns CDR1 MNHEY and CDR2 SVGEGT. V was cut by 2 bases and J by 7 bases, with 8 bases left in between. This CDR3 has 12 residues. DNA for the CDR3: TGTGCCAGCAGTTACCTCGGGGGTGGCTACACCTTC. Translated, it gives CASSYLGGGYTF.

The V call is TRBV3-1, the J call TRBJ2-7, with D perhaps TRBD1 (5 bases). Trimming took off 3 bases at V and 7 bases at J, with 16 bases between the two ends. Germline V gene sequence: CDR1 LGHDT, CDR2 YNNKEL (reference sequence). The CDR3 is 14 amino acids. CDR3 DNA: TGTGCCAGCAGCCACCTCGCAGGGCAGGCAGAGCAGTACTTC. Translated, it gives CASSHLAGQAEQYF.

The table lists this clone with many counts. The chain couples TRBV6-2 or TRBV6-3 to TRBJ2-4; TRBD2 matches 8 bases. Germline V lookup: CDR1 MNHEY, CDR2 SVGEGT. This CDR3 region has 12 residues. Unmatched junction bases numbered 4, after V lost 6 bases and J lost 9 bases. This CDR3 is CASRGLDRIQYF. The DNA for the CDR3 is TGTGCCAGCAGGGGACTAGACCGCATTCAGTACTTC.